These 14 T cell receptor beta chains originate from one sample sequenced in a study of shared clonotypes between healthy human individuals. Only in-frame clones appear in the TCRdb table, and some are missing; sequencing was by immunoSEQ multiplex PCR. The sample lists more than 900,000 clones; more than 75% were seen once. Sequencing used memory CD4+ T cells from PBMCs. The subset is: CD45RA-negative fraction. The receptors shown here come from a man younger than 30 in good health. Some clones in this sample may be carry-over from other donors' samples.

The chain links TRBV18 to TRBJ2-1; 7 positions agree with TRBD2. The V gene end was trimmed by 2 bases and the J gene end by 5 bases; junction bases not matched to a gene: 9. The germline V gene has CDR1 KGHSH and CDR2 LQKENI. The CDR3 totals 16 residues. CDR3 sequence: CASSPGHAGVNNEQFF. The CDR3 DNA reads TGTGCCAGCTCACCAGGTCACGCGGGAGTGAACAATGAGCAGTTCTTC.

This clone was seen at least ten times. The rearrangement uses TRBV28 and TRBJ2-2, with TRBD1 as a possible D gene (5 bases). The germline V and J ends were trimmed by 5 bases and 6 bases, with 10 bases remaining between them. The CDR3 consists of 13 residues. Per germline, CDR1 MDHEN and CDR2 SYDVKM. The CDR3 DNA sequence: TGTGCCAGCAGTCCCAGGGTCCCCGGGGAGCTGTTTTTT. As protein: CASSPRVPGELFF.

The J gene is TRBJ1-1, the V gene TRBV2, with TRBD1 as a possible D gene (6 bases). V was cut by 10 bases and J by 1 base, with 10 bases left in between. This CDR3 is built from 12 residues. Germline V CDR1 and CDR2: SNHLY, FYNNEI. The CDR3 DNA follows: TGTGCCATCGGGACAACGAACACTGAAGCTTTCTTT. Translating it yields CAIGTTNTEAFF.

A note on this clone: Other nucleotide sequences in the sample specify the same CDR3. J is TRBJ2-5 and V is TRBV5-1; no firm D call. Germline lookup yields CDR1 SGHRS and CDR2 YFSETQ. V was cut by 0 bases and J by 0 bases, with 6 bases left in between. This CDR3 region has 14 residues. The CDR3 DNA reads as TGCGCCAGCAGCTTGGTACCGGACCAAGAGACCCAGTACTTC. It translates to CASSLVPDQETQYF. Full variable domain (missing parts from reference TRBV5-1 and TRBJ2-5): KAGVTQTPRYLIKTRGQQVTLSCSPISGHRSVSWYQQTPGQGLQFLFEYFSETQRNKGNFPGRFSGRQFSNSRSEMNVSTLELGDSALYLCASSLVPDQETQYFGPGTRLLVL.

Note on this clone: Other DNA sequences in the sample encode the same CDR3. This chain joins TRBV5-1 and TRBJ2-2, with D hard to call. Germline values: CDR1 SGHRS, CDR2 YFSETQ. The V and J ends lost 0 bases and 4 bases respectively, with 7 bases between them. The CDR3 has 14 residues. The CDR3, as DNA: TGCGCCAGCAGCTTGGGAGACGGCACCGGGGAGCTGTTTTTT. This encodes CASSLGDGTGELFF.

This rearrangement joins TRBV2 to TRBJ1-4; tentative D call: TRBD1 (6 bases). The CDR3 loop spans 17 amino acids. CDR1 and CDR2 (germline): SNHLY, FYNNEI. Trimming took 2 bases from V and 7 from J, leaving 20 bases between them. CDR3 loop: CASSERDQTKQGEKLFF. CDR3 coding DNA: TGTGCCAGCAGTGAACGGGACCAAACGAAACAGGGTGAAAAACTGTTTTTT.

The genes are TRBV19 and TRBJ2-7, with TRBD2 matching over 9 bases. Germline CDR1 reads LNHDA; CDR2 reads SQIVND (reference sequence). The trim removed 7 bases at V and 2 bases at J, leaving 9 bases unmatched. This CDR3 region has 15 residues. The CDR3 bases are TGTGCCAGTAAAAGGGGTCTAGCGGGAACCTACGAGCAGTACTTC. Protein: CASKRGLAGTYEQYF.

J is TRBJ2-7 and V is TRBV7-9, with 7 bases that match TRBD1. V shed 1 base and J 6 bases; nucleotides not matched to a gene: 9. The CDR3 has 15 amino acids. Germline values: CDR1 SEHNR, CDR2 FQNEAQ (reference sequence). CDR3: CASSLDDRDVTEQYF. The CDR3, as DNA: TGTGCCAGCAGCTTAGATGACAGGGATGTTACCGAGCAGTACTTC.

The rearrangement links TRBV2 to TRBJ1-1; TRBD1 matches 8 bases. From germline, CDR1 is SNHLY and CDR2 FYNNEI. This CDR3 has 11 amino acids. V lost 6 bases to trimming and J lost 11 bases; unmatched junction nucleotides: 5. This CDR3 is CASRATGVAFF. The CDR3 nucleotides read TGTGCCAGCAGGGCGACAGGGGTGGCTTTCTTT.

The chain links TRBV13 to TRBJ2-5; TRBD2 aligns across 7 bases. The CDR3 contains 16 residues. Per the germline V gene, CDR1 is PRHDT and CDR2 is FYEKMQ (reference sequence). V dropped 4 bases and J dropped 5; count of bases not matched to a gene: 13. The CDR3 DNA is TGTGCCAGCAGCTCCCAATTCTGGACTAGTAGCGAGACCCAGTACTTC. Protein sequence: CASSSQFWTSSETQYF. The full variable domain, in which reference TRBV13 and TRBJ2-5 provide the parts outside the CDR3, is AAGVIQSPRHLIKEKRETATLKCYPIPRHDTVYWYQQGPGQDPQFLISFYEKMQSDKGSIPDRFSAQQFSDYHSELNMSSLELGDSALYFCASSSQFWTSSETQYFGPGTRLLVL.

The chain uses TRBV7-8 and TRBJ2-7, with unresolved D. Germline V gene data show CDR1 as SGHVS and CDR2 as FQNEAQ. CDR3 size: 15 residues. The ends were cut back, 2 bases at V and 2 bases at J, with 13 bases in the middle. DNA of the CDR3: TGTGCCAGCAGCTTACAAGGAGCAGACACCTACGAGCAGTACTTC. This gives the protein CASSLQGADTYEQYF.

This clone has only a few counts. This chain links TRBV4-1 with TRBJ2-1; D gene unclear. Between the trimmed V and J ends, which lost 1 base and 8 bases, there was a span of 21 bases. In germline, CDR1 is MGHRA, CDR2 YSYEKL. The CDR3 length is 17 residues. CDR3 residues: CASSQADMGFTRDEQFF. CDR3 sequence (DNA): TGCGCCAGCAGCCAAGCGGATATGGGCTTTACCCGGGATGAGCAGTTCTTC.

This clone was counted a single time. The chain employs TRBV28 and TRBJ1-1; 8 bases map to TRBD1. V was pared by 6 bases and J by 2 bases, with 5 bases of the junction left unmatched. Germline assignment: CDR1 MDHEN and CDR2 SYDVKM. CDR3 size: 14 residues. As DNA, the CDR3 is TGTGCCAGCAGCCACGGGACAGGAAACACTGAAGCTTTCTTT. Translating gives CASSHGTGNTEAFF.

The chain is built from TRBV5-8 and TRBJ2-5; TRBD1 aligns across 9 bases. This CDR3 region has 14 residues. Per the germline V gene, CDR1 is SGHTS and CDR2 is YDEGEE. The CDR3 is CASPSWDREETQYF. The CDR3 DNA is TGTGCTAGCCCCTCGTGGGACAGGGAAGAGACCCAGTACTTC.